This TCR beta chain was sequenced in a study of T cell clonotyping in hematopoietic cell transplantation. Recipients were bled about 28 days pretransplant and at posttransplant days 30, 100, 180. Repertoires were generated with immunoSEQ multiplex PCR, while TCRdb's copy carries only in-frame clones and drops some. Seen here are 14,000 or so clones, about 98% observed once, and the top ten hold around 4.2%. On this clone: Its specificity is unknown.

General study findings and limits: Pathologically expanded recipient clonotypes increased progressively from day 30 to day 180 as diversity fell. At the given depth, recipient repertoires were over 95% de novo clonotypes.

The receptor was derived from a female patient in her fifties who had an allogeneic stem cell transplant from an unrelated donor, so T cells may come from the graft donor. Some clones in this sample may be carry-over from other donors' samples. Specimen: peripheral blood mononuclear cells, collected 30 days after allogeneic stem cell transplant.

The CDR3 coding sequence is TGTGCCAGCAGCTCCGGCAGGGGTGGTCATTCACCCCTCCACTTT. Residues: CASSSGRGGHSPLHF. The J gene is TRBJ1-6, the V gene TRBV7-9; a weak D match, TRBD1 (6 bases). V shed 4 bases and J shed 8 bases, with 15 bases lying between them. Germline CDR1 SEHNR, CDR2 FQNEAQ (reference sequence). The CDR3 is 15 amino acids. The full variable domain, completed using reference TRBV7-9 and TRBJ1-6, is DTGVSQNPRHKITKRGQNVTFRCDPISEHNRLYWYRQTLGQGPEFLTYFQNEAQLEKSRLLSDRFSAERPKGSFSTLEIQRTEQGDSAMYLCASSSGRGGHSPLHFGNGTRLTVT.